Here is one TCR beta chain with its context. The data stem from a study of control samples from healthy donors and cancer patients. The repertoire was sequenced with immunoSEQ multiplex PCR; TCRdb's copy has only in-frame clones and lacks some. This sample carries 100,000 or so clones, around 86% of them seen once, and the ten largest clones take roughly 1.3%. Germline CDR1 is SGHRS and CDR2 is YFSETQ. V trimming: 4 bases; J trimming: 2 bases; junction bases outside the gene matches: 2. The CDR3 runs 14 residues. Sequencing was performed on blood. V is TRBV5-1 and J is TRBJ2-1; 8 bases agree with TRBD2. The clonotype comes from a woman in her 50s in good health. CDR3 nucleotides: TGCGCCAGCAGCGTGGGACTAGCCTACAATGAGCAGTTCTTC. It is translated as CASSVGLAYNEQFF.